The source of this TCR beta chain is a study of CD8+ T cells in alopecia areata. Study details: Severity of treated patients was scored by affected scalp percentage.

Reverse transcribed after extraction, RNA yielded cDNA as the sequencing template. Repertoires were generated with immunoSEQ multiplex PCR, while TCRdb's copy carries only in-frame clones and drops some. Of about 190,000 clones listed, under 80% are singletons. Whole-study results and caveats: Patients displayed less clarity in TCR sharing than mice, a finding possibly related to HLA. Because of a solitary nonresponder, the connection of baseline CD8+ expansion to response stays uncertain.

Germline V lookup: CDR1 SNHLY, CDR2 FYNNEI. This CDR3 is 14 amino acids long. V was pared by 5 bases and J by 10 bases, with 20 bases between. Treatment noted: oral pan-JAK inhibitor, 5-10 mg twice daily. Alopecia areata patients had lesional scalp punch biopsies and peripheral blood taken from them. On this clone itself: Its specificity is not known.

This chain joins TRBV2 and TRBJ2-5; possible D gene TRBD2, 5 bases. Sample: CD4+ T cells sorted from blood, taken around week 50, from a patient treated with tofacitinib. This sequence originates from a human donor with alopecia areata. DNA for the CDR3: TGTGCCAGCAGTACCCCGGGAATCCAAGTGGTCCAGTACTTC. Protein sequence: CASSTPGIQVVQYF.